This is a list of T cell receptor beta chains from one sample in a study of blood T cell repertoires in COVID-19. Method: immunoSEQ multiplex PCR; TCRdb's copy keeps in-frame clones and lacks some. The repertoire has 90,000 to 100,000 clones, approximately 86% of them found once; the top ten carry 1.5% to 2%. Material: peripheral blood. The receptors were gathered from an elderly man with acute or convalescent COVID-19. Each CDR3 is given with its conserved first and last residue. D genes are given only for firm matches.

>TRBD1|TRBJ2-2|TRBV6-5
TGTGCCAGCAGTTCCGCAGGGGGTAACACCGGGGAGCTGTTTTTT
CASSSAGGNTGELFF
>-|TRBJ1-1|TRBV10-3
TGTGCCTCCAACAGGGAACTGAACACTGAAGCTTTCTTT
CASNRELNTEAFF
>-|TRBJ2-3|TRBV25-1
TGTGCCAGCAGTGGACAAAATGTAGGCACAGATACGCAGTATTTT
CASSGQNVGTDTQYF
>-|TRBJ1-5|TRBV5-5
TGTGCCAGCAGCCGCCCAGGAAGTGATCAGCCCCAGCATTTT
CASSRPGSDQPQHF
>TRBD1|TRBJ2-6|TRBV19
TGTGCCAGTAGTACGCGGACAGGGGGCTTAGCTGGGGCCAACGTCCTGACTTTC
CASSTRTGGLAGANVLTF
>-|TRBJ2-5|TRBV7-2
TGTGCCAGCAGCTTAGACAGTGCAGCGACCCAGTACTTC
CASSLDSAATQYF
>TRBD2|TRBJ2-1|TRBV7-9
TGTGCCAGCAGGGTAGCGGGAGTCAATGAGCAGTTCTTC
CASRVAGVNEQFF
>-|TRBJ1-4|TRBV3-1/TRBV3-2
TGTGCCAGCAGCCAAGGAGGTGCAACTAATGAAAAACTGTTTTTT
CASSQGGATNEKLFF
>TRBD1|TRBJ1-1|TRBV19
TGTGCCAGTAGCCGGACAGGGGTTCGGCCTAAGAACACTGAAGCTTTCTTT
CASSRTGVRPKNTEAFF
>TRBD1|TRBJ2-7|TRBV2
TGTGCCAGCAGTGACAGGGGGATAGGTGAGCAGTACTTC
CASSDRGIGEQYF
>TRBD1|TRBJ2-3|TRBV28
TGTGCCAGCAGTTCCAGTGTACCGGGACAGGGTATCATTAAAAGCACAGATACGCAGTATTTT
CASSSSVPGQGIIKSTDTQYF
>-|TRBJ1-5|TRBV2
TGTGCCAGCAGTGAACAGGGGAGTCAGCCCCAGCATTTT
CASSEQGSQPQHF
>-|TRBJ2-5|TRBV10-3
TGTGCCATCAGTGAGTCGGGGACACAAGAGACCCAGTACTTC
CAISESGTQETQYF
>TRBD1|TRBJ2-2|TRBV7-2
TGTGCCAGCAGCTTTAGCTTGGGACAGGGAAACACCGGGGAGCTGTTTTTT
CASSFSLGQGNTGELFF
>-|TRBJ2-1|TRBV23-1
TGCGCCAGCAGTCAAACGGCTAGTAGGCACCATGAGCAGTTCTTC
CASSQTASRHHEQFF
>TRBD1|TRBJ2-6|TRBV5-1
TGCGCCAGCAGCTTCGGACAGGGGGTAGGGGCCAACGTCCTGACTTTC
CASSFGQGVGANVLTF
>-|TRBJ1-5|TRBV7-2
TGTGCCAGCAGCCCACTGGGGCGCGCCGGTCAGCCCCAGCATTTT
CASSPLGRAGQPQHF
>TRBD1|TRBJ1-1|TRBV28
TGTGCCAGCAGTCTAGCAGACAGGGGGATTCTGGCTTTCTTT
CASSLADRGILAFF
>-|TRBJ1-1|TRBV28
TGTGCCAGCAGAAGCTACACTGAAGCTTTCTTT
CASRSYTEAFF
>TRBD2|TRBJ2-3|TRBV9
TGTGCCAGCAGCCCTAGGGGCGGGGGGGAGCAGTATTTT
CASSPRGGGEQYF
>TRBD1|TRBJ1-4|TRBV25-1
TGTGCCAGCAGTGACCCGGGACAGGGGCTCGGAAAACTGTTTTTT
CASSDPGQGLGKLFF
>-|TRBJ1-3|TRBV7-2
TGTGCCAGCAGCTTATACCAGGCCAGCTCTGGAAACACCATATATTTT
CASSLYQASSGNTIYF